This note documents a single TCR beta chain sequence. Antigen unknown. Documented treatment: approximately 18 received Ad26.COV2.S at low or high dose, single or two shots; 5 received placebo; per-sample allocation not given. The samples date from day 63 after the first vaccine or placebo injection. These data belong to a study of Ad26.COV2.S vaccination and SARS-CoV-2 variants. This CDR3 is built from 14 residues. Looked up from germline, CDR1 is LNHDA and CDR2 is SQIVND (reference sequence). Trimming removed 6 bases at V and 0 bases at J, with 8 bases between. Study outcomes and limitations: With respect to non-spike TCR breadth, vaccine and placebo recipients were similar.

Profiling relied on immunoSEQ multiplex PCR, and the TCRdb table lists in-frame clones only, not all of them. This sample has 300,000 to 400,000 clones, with approximately 86% found just once. The sequence came from a person between 18 and 65 years old who received the Ad26.COV2.S COVID-19 vaccine or a placebo. The starting material was peripheral blood, obtained in a trial of Ad26.COV2.S vaccine versus placebo. The rearrangement uses TRBV19 and TRBJ2-2; D gene unclear. The CDR3 here is CASRNRANTGELFF. CDR3 in DNA: TGTGCCAGTAGAAACAGAGCGAACACCGGGGAGCTGTTTTTT.